A selection of T cell receptor beta chains follows, all from one sample in a study of control samples from healthy donors and cancer patients. Libraries were prepared by immunoSEQ multiplex PCR; TCRdb keeps only in-frame clonotypes and omits some of them. The sample records 350,000 to 450,000 clones, 75% to 95% being singletons. Sequenced input: PBMCs. The source of these receptors is a man aged 35-49 years with head and neck cancer. CDR3s include the opening cysteine and the closing phenylalanine or tryptophan. The order of the fields is clone size, D gene, V gene, J gene, CDR3 DNA, CDR3 protein. The D gene is left open where the match is weak. Clone size is shown for a subset of rows, as once, few, many or a class of expanded clone.

clone size: once; D gene: TRBD2; V gene: TRBV19; J gene: TRBJ2-1; CDR3 DNA: TGTGCCACCCGGACTAGCGGGGAATACTACAATGAGCAGTTCTTC; CDR3 protein: CATRTSGEYYNEQFF
clone size: .; D gene: .; V gene: TRBV28; J gene: TRBJ1-5; CDR3 DNA: TGTGCCAGCATGGACGGGAATCAGCCCCAGCATTTT; CDR3 protein: CASMDGNQPQHF
clone size: .; D gene: .; V gene: TRBV9; J gene: TRBJ1-2; CDR3 DNA: TGTGCCAGCAGCGTGGGGACAAGCTATGGCTACACCTTC; CDR3 protein: CASSVGTSYGYTF
clone size: .; D gene: .; V gene: TRBV7-2; J gene: TRBJ1-4; CDR3 DNA: TGTGCCAGCAGCTTAGTGATAGGGGAAAAACTGTTTTTT; CDR3 protein: CASSLVIGEKLFF
clone size: once; D gene: .; V gene: TRBV4-1; J gene: TRBJ2-3; CDR3 DNA: TGCGCCAGCAGCCAAGGTGGGGGGAATATCCCAGATACGCAGTATTTT; CDR3 protein: CASSQGGGNIPDTQYF
clone size: .; D gene: TRBD1; V gene: TRBV18; J gene: TRBJ2-7; CDR3 DNA: TGTGCCAGCTCAACCGGGACAGGGGACCCCTACGAGCAGTACTTC; CDR3 protein: CASSTGTGDPYEQYF
clone size: .; D gene: .; V gene: TRBV9; J gene: TRBJ2-3; CDR3 DNA: TGTGCCAGCAGCGTTGATTCTGCGACGCAGTATTTT; CDR3 protein: CASSVDSATQYF
clone size: .; D gene: TRBD1; V gene: TRBV24-1; J gene: TRBJ2-5; CDR3 DNA: TGTGCCACCAGTGAAAGCGACGGGACAGGGCAAGAGACCCAGTACTTC; CDR3 protein: CATSESDGTGQETQYF
clone size: .; D gene: .; V gene: TRBV25-1; J gene: TRBJ2-7; CDR3 DNA: TGTGCCACCGCTGACGTGGGCTACGAGCAGTACTTC; CDR3 protein: CATADVGYEQYF
clone size: .; D gene: .; V gene: TRBV2; J gene: TRBJ1-3; CDR3 DNA: TGTGCCAGCAGCCTTAGGACGGTCTCTGGAAACACCATATATTTT; CDR3 protein: CASSLRTVSGNTIYF
clone size: once; D gene: .; V gene: TRBV7-2; J gene: TRBJ1-1; CDR3 DNA: TGTGCCAGCAGCTCAGACTGGAACACTGAAGCTTTCTTT; CDR3 protein: CASSSDWNTEAFF
clone size: .; D gene: .; V gene: TRBV29-1; J gene: TRBJ2-5; CDR3 DNA: TGCAGCGTTTTGGGTGGGGAAGAGACCCAGTACTTC; CDR3 protein: CSVLGGEETQYF
clone size: .; D gene: .; V gene: TRBV24-1; J gene: TRBJ2-1; CDR3 DNA: TGTGCCACCAGTCGAGGAGCTACTAGCTCCTACAATGAGCAGTTCTTC; CDR3 protein: CATSRGATSSYNEQFF
clone size: .; D gene: TRBD2; V gene: TRBV7-6; J gene: TRBJ2-1; CDR3 DNA: TGTGCCAGCAGCTTAGACGGACTAGACAGAAATGAGCAGTTCTTC; CDR3 protein: CASSLDGLDRNEQFF
clone size: .; D gene: .; V gene: TRBV29-1; J gene: TRBJ1-1; CDR3 DNA: TGCAGCGTTGAGCATGGGGACACTGAAGCTTTCTTT; CDR3 protein: CSVEHGDTEAFF
clone size: .; D gene: .; V gene: TRBV4-1; J gene: TRBJ2-1; CDR3 DNA: TGCGCCAGCAGCCAACCCCTTCGGAGGGGACCTGACAATGAGCAGTTCTTC; CDR3 protein: CASSQPLRRGPDNEQFF
clone size: .; D gene: TRBD1; V gene: TRBV5-1; J gene: TRBJ2-3; CDR3 DNA: TGCGCCAGCAGTCTTCGGACAGGGCTTGGAGATACGCAGTATTTT; CDR3 protein: CASSLRTGLGDTQYF
clone size: few; D gene: TRBD1; V gene: TRBV28; J gene: TRBJ2-2; CDR3 DNA: TGTGCCAGCATTAGAGGACAGGGGGCGATCGGGGAGCTGTTTTTT; CDR3 protein: CASIRGQGAIGELFF
clone size: .; D gene: TRBD2; V gene: TRBV3-1/TRBV3-2; J gene: TRBJ2-2; CDR3 DNA: TGTGCCAGCAGCCAACTCCTGGGACTAGCGGAAAACACCGGGGAGCTGTTTTTT; CDR3 protein: CASSQLLGLAENTGELFF
clone size: few; D gene: TRBD2; V gene: TRBV9; J gene: TRBJ2-1; CDR3 DNA: TGTGCCAGCAGCGCGCGGACTAGTGCCCCTGGGTCCTACAATGAGCAGTTCTTC; CDR3 protein: CASSARTSAPGSYNEQFF
clone size: .; D gene: .; V gene: TRBV27; J gene: TRBJ1-3; CDR3 DNA: TGTGCCAGCAGTTTATCGATTGGTCTCTCCTCTGGAAACACCATATATTTT; CDR3 protein: CASSLSIGLSSGNTIYF
clone size: once; D gene: .; V gene: TRBV2; J gene: TRBJ2-1; CDR3 DNA: TGTGCCAGCAGTGAACAGGGAGGAGGGAGCTCCTACAATGAGCAGTTCTTC; CDR3 protein: CASSEQGGGSSYNEQFF
clone size: .; D gene: TRBD1; V gene: TRBV24-1; J gene: TRBJ2-6; CDR3 DNA: TGTGCCACCATGGCAGGGGGTACCTCTGGGGCCAACGTCCTGACTTTC; CDR3 protein: CATMAGGTSGANVLTF
clone size: .; D gene: .; V gene: TRBV18; J gene: TRBJ1-5; CDR3 DNA: TGTGCCAGCTCACCGAGCGTAAATAGCAATCAGCCCCAGCATTTT; CDR3 protein: CASSPSVNSNQPQHF
clone size: .; D gene: .; V gene: TRBV9; J gene: TRBJ2-3; CDR3 DNA: TGTGCCAGCAGCGTAGAAGGGGCCCGGGCAGATACGCAGTATTTT; CDR3 protein: CASSVEGARADTQYF
clone size: .; D gene: .; V gene: TRBV2; J gene: TRBJ2-1; CDR3 DNA: TGTGCCAGCAGGGGTGAGCAGTTCTTC; CDR3 protein: CASRGEQFF
clone size: .; D gene: TRBD2; V gene: TRBV19; J gene: TRBJ2-5; CDR3 DNA: TGTGCCAGTCGCCCGGGGGGTAAACAAGAGACCCAGTACTTC; CDR3 protein: CASRPGGKQETQYF
clone size: .; D gene: .; V gene: TRBV29-1; J gene: TRBJ1-1; CDR3 DNA: TGCAGCGTGGGGGACGGGGGGAACACTGAAGCTTTCTTT; CDR3 protein: CSVGDGGNTEAFF
clone size: .; D gene: .; V gene: TRBV18; J gene: TRBJ1-3; CDR3 DNA: TGTGCCAGCTCACCAGGGGCTGGAAACACCATATATTTT; CDR3 protein: CASSPGAGNTIYF
clone size: once; D gene: TRBD2; V gene: TRBV30; J gene: TRBJ2-3; CDR3 DNA: TGTGCCTGGAGTGTTGGCGGGGAGGGGACAGATACGCAGTATTTT; CDR3 protein: CAWSVGGEGTDTQYF
clone size: .; D gene: TRBD1; V gene: TRBV19; J gene: TRBJ1-2; CDR3 DNA: TGTGCCAGTAGTATTGGGACAGGGGCTGGCTATGGCTACACCTTC; CDR3 protein: CASSIGTGAGYGYTF
clone size: .; D gene: .; V gene: TRBV7-9; J gene: TRBJ1-1; CDR3 DNA: TGTGCCAGCAGCTTTGGTTTGGACGAGGCTTTCTTT; CDR3 protein: CASSFGLDEAFF
clone size: .; D gene: TRBD2; V gene: TRBV28; J gene: TRBJ2-7; CDR3 DNA: TGTGCCAGCACTCCCAGCGGGGCCCGATCCTACGAGCAGTACTTC; CDR3 protein: CASTPSGARSYEQYF
clone size: .; D gene: TRBD1; V gene: TRBV27; J gene: TRBJ2-7; CDR3 DNA: TGTGCCAGCAGTTTCGGGACAGGGAAGGCCTACGAGCAGTACTTC; CDR3 protein: CASSFGTGKAYEQYF
clone size: .; D gene: TRBD1; V gene: TRBV14; J gene: TRBJ1-5; CDR3 DNA: TGTGCCAGCAGCCTCTCAGGGGGGAATCAGCCCCAGCATTTT; CDR3 protein: CASSLSGGNQPQHF
clone size: .; D gene: TRBD2; V gene: TRBV10-3; J gene: TRBJ2-3; CDR3 DNA: TGTGCCATCAGTGAACTCCGGGACTACGACACAGATACGCAGTATTTT; CDR3 protein: CAISELRDYDTDTQYF
clone size: .; D gene: .; V gene: TRBV20-1; J gene: TRBJ1-4; CDR3 DNA: TGCAGTGCCAGTATAGCTAATGAAAAACTGTTTTTT; CDR3 protein: CSASIANEKLFF
clone size: .; D gene: TRBD1; V gene: TRBV27; J gene: TRBJ2-7; CDR3 DNA: TGTGCCAGCAGTTTATACGGACAGGGGCCCTTGAACGAGCAGTACTTC; CDR3 protein: CASSLYGQGPLNEQYF
clone size: .; D gene: .; V gene: TRBV27; J gene: TRBJ1-1; CDR3 DNA: TGTGCCAGCAAGCAATGGGGGGGCTTGAACACTGAAGCTTTCTTT; CDR3 protein: CASKQWGGLNTEAFF